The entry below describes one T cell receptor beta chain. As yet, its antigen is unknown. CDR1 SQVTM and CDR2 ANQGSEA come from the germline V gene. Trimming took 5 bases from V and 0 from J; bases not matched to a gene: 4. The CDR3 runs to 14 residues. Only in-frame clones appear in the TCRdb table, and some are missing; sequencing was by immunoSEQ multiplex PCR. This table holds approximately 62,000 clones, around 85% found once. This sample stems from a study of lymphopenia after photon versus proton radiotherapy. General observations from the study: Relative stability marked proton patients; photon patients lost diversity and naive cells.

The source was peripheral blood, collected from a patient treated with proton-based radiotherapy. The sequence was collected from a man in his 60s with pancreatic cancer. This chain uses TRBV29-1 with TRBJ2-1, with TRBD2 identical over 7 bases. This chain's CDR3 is CSVLSGISYNEQFF. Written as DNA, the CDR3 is TGCAGCGTTCTGAGCGGGATCTCCTACAATGAGCAGTTCTTC.